Detailed here is one T cell receptor beta chain. Its antigen remains unknown. The data belong to a study of cytomegalovirus exposure and HLA in healthy donors. From germline, CDR1 is WSHSY and CDR2 SAAADI. Unmatched junction bases numbered 7, after V lost 10 bases and J lost 4 bases. The CDR3 is 14 residues long. PCR employed 60 Vbeta and 13 Jbeta primers. Profiling relied on immunoSEQ multiplex PCR, and the TCRdb table lists in-frame clones only, not all of them. The profile covers more than 60,000 clones, with 78% appearing a single time and around 8.9% taken by the ten largest. Study outcomes and limitations: Later work associated around 18,000 TCR beta sequences with HLA alleles at 0.05 false discovery rate.

This TCR derives from a woman in her 40s in good health and CMV-seropositive. The sequencing input was PBMCs. The chain couples TRBV10-2 to TRBJ2-3, with 11 bases fitting TRBD2. This chain's CDR3 is CATFDSGGADTQYF. The DNA for the CDR3 is TGCGCCACCTTCGATAGCGGGGGGGCAGATACGCAGTATTTT.